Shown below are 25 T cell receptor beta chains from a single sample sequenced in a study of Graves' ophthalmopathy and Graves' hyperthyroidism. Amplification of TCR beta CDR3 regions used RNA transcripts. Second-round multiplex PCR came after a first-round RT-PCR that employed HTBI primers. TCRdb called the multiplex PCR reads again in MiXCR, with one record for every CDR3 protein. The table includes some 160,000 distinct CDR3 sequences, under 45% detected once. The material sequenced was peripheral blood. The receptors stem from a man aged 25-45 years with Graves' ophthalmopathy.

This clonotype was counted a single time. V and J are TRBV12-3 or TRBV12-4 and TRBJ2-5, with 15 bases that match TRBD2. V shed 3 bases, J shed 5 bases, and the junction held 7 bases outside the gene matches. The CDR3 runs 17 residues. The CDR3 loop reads CASSFGGLAGGSETQYF. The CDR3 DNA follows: TGTGCCAGCAGTTTTGGGGGACTAGCGGGAGGCTCCGAGACCCAGTACTTC.

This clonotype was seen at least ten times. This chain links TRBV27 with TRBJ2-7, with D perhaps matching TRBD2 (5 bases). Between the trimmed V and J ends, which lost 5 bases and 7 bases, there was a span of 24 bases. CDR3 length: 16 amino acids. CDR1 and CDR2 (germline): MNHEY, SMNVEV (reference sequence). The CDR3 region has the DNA TGTGCCAGCAGTCCGCTAGCTGGAGTTTCGGTGGGTGAGCAGTACTTC. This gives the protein CASSPLAGVSVGEQYF.

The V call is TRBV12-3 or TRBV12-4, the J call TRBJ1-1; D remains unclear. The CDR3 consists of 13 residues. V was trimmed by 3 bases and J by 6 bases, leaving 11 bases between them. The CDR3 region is CASSFAGRAEAFF. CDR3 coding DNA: TGTGCCAGCAGTTTTGCTGGTAGGGCTGAAGCTTTCTTT.

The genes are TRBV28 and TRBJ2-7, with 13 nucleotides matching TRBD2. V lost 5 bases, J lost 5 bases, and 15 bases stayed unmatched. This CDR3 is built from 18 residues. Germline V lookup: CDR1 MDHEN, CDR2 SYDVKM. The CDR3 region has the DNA TGTGCCAGCAGTGACCCACCTCGGACTAGCGGGAGTCGGCACGAGCAGTACTTC. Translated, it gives CASSDPPRTSGSRHEQYF.

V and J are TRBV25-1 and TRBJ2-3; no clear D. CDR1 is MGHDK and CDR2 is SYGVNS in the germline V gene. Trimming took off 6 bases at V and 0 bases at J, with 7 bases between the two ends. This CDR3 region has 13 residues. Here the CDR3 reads CASRLPSTDTQYF. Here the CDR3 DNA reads TGTGCCAGCAGGCTTCCTAGCACAGATACGCAGTATTTT.

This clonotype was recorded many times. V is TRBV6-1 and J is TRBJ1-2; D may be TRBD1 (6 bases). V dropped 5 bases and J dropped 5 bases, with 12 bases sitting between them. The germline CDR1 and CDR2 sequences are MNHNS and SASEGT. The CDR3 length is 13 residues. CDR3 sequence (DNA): TGTGCCAGCAGTCCGGGACACCGGTATGGCTACACCTTC. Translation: CASSPGHRYGYTF.

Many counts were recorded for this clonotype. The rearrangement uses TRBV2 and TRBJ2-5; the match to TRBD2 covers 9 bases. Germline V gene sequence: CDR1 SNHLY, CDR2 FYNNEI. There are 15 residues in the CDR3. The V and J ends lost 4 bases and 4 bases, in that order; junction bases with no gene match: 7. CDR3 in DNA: TGTGCCAGCAGTGTGCTAGCGGGATTGGGAGAGACCCAGTACTTC. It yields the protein CASSVLAGLGETQYF. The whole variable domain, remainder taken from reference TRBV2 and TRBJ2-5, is EPEVTQTPSHQVTQMGQEVILRCVPISNHLYFYWYRQILGQKVEFLVSFYNNEISEKSEIFDDQFSVERPDGSNFTLKIRSTKLEDSAMYFCASSVLAGLGETQYFGPGTRLLVL.

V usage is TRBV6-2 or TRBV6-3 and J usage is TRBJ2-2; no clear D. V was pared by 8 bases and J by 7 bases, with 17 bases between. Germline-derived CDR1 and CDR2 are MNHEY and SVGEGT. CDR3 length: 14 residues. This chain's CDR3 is CASLRMVGYGELFF. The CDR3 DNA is TGTGCCAGCCTTCGGATGGTCGGGTACGGGGAGCTGTTTTTT.

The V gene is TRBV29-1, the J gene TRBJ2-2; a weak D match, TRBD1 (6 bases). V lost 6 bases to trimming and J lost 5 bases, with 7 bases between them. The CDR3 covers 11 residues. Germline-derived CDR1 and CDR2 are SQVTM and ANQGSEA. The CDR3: CSVQGTGELFF. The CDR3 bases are TGCAGCGTCCAGGGGACCGGGGAGCTGTTTTTT.

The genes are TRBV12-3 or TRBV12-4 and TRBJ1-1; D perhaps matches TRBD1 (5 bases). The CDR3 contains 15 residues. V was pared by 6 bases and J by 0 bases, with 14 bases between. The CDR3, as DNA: TGTGCCAGCAGCCCGCGGGGGGTTCTGAACACTGAAGCTTTCTTT. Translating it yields CASSPRGVLNTEAFF.

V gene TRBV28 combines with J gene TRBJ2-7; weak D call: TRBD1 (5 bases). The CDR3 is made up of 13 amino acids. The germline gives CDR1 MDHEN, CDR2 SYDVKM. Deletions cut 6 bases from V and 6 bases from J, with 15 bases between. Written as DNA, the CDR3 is TGTGCCAGCAGCCTCAGCTTTCAGGGCGAGCAGTACTTC. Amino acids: CASSLSFQGEQYF. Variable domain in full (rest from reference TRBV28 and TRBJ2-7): DVKVTQSSRYLVKRTGEKVFLECVQDMDHENMFWYRQDPGLGLRLIYFSYDVKMKEKGDIPEGYSVSREKKERFSLILESASTNQTSMYLCASSLSFQGEQYFGPGTRLTVT.

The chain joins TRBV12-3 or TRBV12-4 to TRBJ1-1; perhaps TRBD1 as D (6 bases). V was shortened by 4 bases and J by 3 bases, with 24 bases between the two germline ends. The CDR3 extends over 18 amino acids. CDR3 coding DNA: TGTGCCAGCAGTTACACCAGAGGGGGGCTGGGTGGGTACACTGAAGCTTTCTTT. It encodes CASSYTRGGLGGYTEAFF.

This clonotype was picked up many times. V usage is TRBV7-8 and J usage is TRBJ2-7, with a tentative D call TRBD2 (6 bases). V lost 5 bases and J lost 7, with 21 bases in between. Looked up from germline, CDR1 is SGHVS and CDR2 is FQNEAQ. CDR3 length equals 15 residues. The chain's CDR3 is CASSPVPSVLGEQYF. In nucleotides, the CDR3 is TGTGCCAGCAGCCCGGTCCCTAGCGTCCTGGGGGAGCAGTACTTC.

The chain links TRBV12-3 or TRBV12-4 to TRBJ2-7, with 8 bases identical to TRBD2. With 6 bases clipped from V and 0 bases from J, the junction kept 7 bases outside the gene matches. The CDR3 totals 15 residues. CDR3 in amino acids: CASRDEAGVSYEQYF. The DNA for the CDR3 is TGTGCCAGCAGGGACGAAGCGGGAGTCTCCTACGAGCAGTACTTC.

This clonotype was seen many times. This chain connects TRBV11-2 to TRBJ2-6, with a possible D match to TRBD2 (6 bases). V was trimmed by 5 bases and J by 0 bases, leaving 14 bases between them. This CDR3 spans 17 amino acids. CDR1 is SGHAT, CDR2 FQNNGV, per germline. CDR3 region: CASSPGTSLSGANVLTF. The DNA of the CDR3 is TGTGCCAGCAGCCCCGGGACTTCTCTCTCTGGGGCCAACGTCCTGACTTTC.

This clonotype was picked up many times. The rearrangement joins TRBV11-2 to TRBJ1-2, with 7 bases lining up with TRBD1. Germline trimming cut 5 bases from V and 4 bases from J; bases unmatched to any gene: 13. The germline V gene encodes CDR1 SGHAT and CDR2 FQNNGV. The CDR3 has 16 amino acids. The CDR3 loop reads CASSKAPSTGLYGYTF. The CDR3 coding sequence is TGTGCCAGCAGCAAGGCCCCCTCGACAGGGCTCTATGGCTACACCTTC.

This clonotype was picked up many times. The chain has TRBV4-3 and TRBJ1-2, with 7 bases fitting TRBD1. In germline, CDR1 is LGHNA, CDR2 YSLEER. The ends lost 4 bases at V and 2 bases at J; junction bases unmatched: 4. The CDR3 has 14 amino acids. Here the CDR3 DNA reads TGCGCCAGCAGCCGCAGGGGGGGGAACTATGGCTACACCTTC. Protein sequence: CASSRRGGNYGYTF.

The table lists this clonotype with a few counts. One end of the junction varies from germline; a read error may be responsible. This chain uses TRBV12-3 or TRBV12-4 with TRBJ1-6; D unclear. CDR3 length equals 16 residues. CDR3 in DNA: TGTGCCAGCAGTCCCCGCGGCGGCTCCGATAATTCACCCCTCCACTTT. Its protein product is CASSPRGGSDNSPLHF.

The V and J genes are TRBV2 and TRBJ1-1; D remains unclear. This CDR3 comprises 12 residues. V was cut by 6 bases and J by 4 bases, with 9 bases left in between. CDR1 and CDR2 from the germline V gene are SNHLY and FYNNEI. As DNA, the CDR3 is TGTGCCAGCAGCCTCGACATCACTGAAGCTTTCTTT. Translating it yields CASSLDITEAFF.

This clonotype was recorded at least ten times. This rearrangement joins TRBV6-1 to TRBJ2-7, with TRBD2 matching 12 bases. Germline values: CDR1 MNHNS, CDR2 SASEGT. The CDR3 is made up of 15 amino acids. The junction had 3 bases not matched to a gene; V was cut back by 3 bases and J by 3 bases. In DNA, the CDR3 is TGTGCCAGCAGTGAGACTAGCGGGAGCCACTACGAGCAGTACTTC. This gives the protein CASSETSGSHYEQYF.

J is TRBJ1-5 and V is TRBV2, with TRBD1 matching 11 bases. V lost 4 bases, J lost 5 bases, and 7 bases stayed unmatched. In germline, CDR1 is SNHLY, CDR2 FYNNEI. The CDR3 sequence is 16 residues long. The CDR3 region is CASSGAGQGAYQPQHF. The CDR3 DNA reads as TGTGCCAGCAGTGGGGCCGGACAGGGGGCATATCAGCCCCAGCATTTT.

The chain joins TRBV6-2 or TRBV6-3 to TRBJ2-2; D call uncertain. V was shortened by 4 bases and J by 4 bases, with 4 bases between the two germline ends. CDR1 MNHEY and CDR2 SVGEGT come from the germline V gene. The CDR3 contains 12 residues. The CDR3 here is CASSSFTGELFF. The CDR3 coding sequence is TGTGCCAGCAGTTCCTTCACCGGGGAGCTGTTTTTT.

The CDR3 loop reads CASSPTGGDGYTF. For the CDR3, the DNA is TGTGCCAGCAGCCCGACAGGGGGGGATGGCTACACCTTC. J is TRBJ1-2 and V is TRBV11-2; 9 nucleotides line up with TRBD1. V lost 5 bases, J lost 6 bases, and 4 bases stayed unmatched. Germline CDR1 SGHAT, CDR2 FQNNGV. This CDR3 contains 13 residues.

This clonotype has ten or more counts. The CDR3 spells CASSQDKRAYEQYF. CDR3 bases: TGCGCCAGCAGCCAAGATAAAAGGGCCTACGAGCAGTACTTC. The chain combines TRBV4-1 with TRBJ2-7; D not certain. CDR1 is MGHRA and CDR2 is YSYEKL in the germline V gene. The CDR3 has 14 residues. V lost 0 bases and J lost 2, with 8 bases in between.

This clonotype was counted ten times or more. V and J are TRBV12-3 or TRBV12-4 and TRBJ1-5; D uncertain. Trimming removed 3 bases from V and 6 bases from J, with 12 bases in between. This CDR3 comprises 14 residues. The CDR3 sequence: CASSLQGLGQPQHF. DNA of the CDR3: TGTGCCAGCAGTTTGCAAGGGTTGGGTCAGCCCCAGCATTTT.